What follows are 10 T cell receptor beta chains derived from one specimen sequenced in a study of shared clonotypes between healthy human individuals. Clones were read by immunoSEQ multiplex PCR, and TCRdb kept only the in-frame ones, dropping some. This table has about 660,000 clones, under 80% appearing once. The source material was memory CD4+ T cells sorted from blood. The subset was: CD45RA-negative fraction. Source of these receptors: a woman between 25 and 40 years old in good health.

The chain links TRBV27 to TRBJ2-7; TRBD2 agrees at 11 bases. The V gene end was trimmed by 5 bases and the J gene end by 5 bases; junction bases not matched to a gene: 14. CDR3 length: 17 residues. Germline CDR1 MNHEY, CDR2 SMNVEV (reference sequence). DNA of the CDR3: TGTGCCAGCAGTCCGCCCCCAACTAGCGGGAGTTTCAACGAGCAGTACTTC. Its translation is CASSPPPTSGSFNEQYF.

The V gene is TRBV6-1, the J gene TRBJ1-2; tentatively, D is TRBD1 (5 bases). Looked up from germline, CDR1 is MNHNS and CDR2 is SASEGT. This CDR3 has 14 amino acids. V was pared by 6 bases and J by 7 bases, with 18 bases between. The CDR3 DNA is TGTGCCAGCAGCCACGGAGGGACCCTTGGTGGCTACACCTTC. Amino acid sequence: CASSHGGTLGGYTF.

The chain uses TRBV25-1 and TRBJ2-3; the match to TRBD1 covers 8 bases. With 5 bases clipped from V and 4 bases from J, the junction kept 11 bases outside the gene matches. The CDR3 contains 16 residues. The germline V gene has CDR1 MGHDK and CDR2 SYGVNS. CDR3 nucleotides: TGTGCCAGCAGTCTAGGGCAGACAGGGGTGGCAGATACGCAGTATTTT. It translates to CASSLGQTGVADTQYF.

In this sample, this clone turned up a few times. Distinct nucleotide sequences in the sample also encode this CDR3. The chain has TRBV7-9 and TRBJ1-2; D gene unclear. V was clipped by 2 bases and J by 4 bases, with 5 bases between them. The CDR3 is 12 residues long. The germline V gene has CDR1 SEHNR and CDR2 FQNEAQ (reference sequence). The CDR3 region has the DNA TGTGCCAGCAGCTTACGAGGCTATGGCTACACCTTC. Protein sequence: CASSLRGYGYTF.

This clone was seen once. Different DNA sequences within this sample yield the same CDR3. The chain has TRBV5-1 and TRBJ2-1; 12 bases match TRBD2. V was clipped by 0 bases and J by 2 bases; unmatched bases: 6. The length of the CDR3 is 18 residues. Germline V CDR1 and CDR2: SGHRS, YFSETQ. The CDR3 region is CASSLALAGGPPYNEQFF. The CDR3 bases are TGCGCCAGCAGCTTGGCACTAGCGGGAGGCCCCCCCTACAATGAGCAGTTCTTC.

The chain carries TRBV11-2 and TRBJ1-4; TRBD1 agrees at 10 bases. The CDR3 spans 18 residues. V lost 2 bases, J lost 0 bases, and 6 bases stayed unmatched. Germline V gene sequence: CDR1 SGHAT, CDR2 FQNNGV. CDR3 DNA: TGTGCCAGCAGCTTAAGGACAGGGGGATTTCCAACTAATGAAAAACTGTTTTTT. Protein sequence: CASSLRTGGFPTNEKLFF.

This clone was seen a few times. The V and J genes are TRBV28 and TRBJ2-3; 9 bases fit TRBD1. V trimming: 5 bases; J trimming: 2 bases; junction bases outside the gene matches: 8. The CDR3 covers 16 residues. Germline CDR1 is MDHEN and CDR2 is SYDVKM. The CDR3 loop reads CASSDVRTGVTDTQYF. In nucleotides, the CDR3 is TGTGCCAGCAGTGACGTAAGGACAGGGGTCACAGATACGCAGTATTTT.

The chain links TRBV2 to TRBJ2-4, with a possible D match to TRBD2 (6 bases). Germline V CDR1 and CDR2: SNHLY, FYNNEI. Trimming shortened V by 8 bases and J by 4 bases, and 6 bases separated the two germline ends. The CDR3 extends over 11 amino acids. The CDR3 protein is CASGLKNIQYF. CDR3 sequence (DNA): TGTGCCAGCGGACTAAAAAACATTCAGTACTTC.

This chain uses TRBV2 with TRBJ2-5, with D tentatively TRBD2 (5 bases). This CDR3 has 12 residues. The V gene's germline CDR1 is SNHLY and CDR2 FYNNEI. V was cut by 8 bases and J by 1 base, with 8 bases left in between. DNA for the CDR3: TGTGCCAGCGGAGGCAGCCAAGAGACCCAGTACTTC. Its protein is CASGGSQETQYF.

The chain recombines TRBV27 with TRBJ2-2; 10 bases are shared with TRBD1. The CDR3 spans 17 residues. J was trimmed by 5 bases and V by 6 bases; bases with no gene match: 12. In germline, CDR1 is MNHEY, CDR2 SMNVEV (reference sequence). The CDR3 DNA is TGTGCCAGCAGCCACCTCCGGACAGGGGGAAGGACCGGGGAGCTGTTTTTT. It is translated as CASSHLRTGGRTGELFF.